This T cell receptor beta chain was recovered during a study of blood T cell repertoires in COVID-19. Overall study context: The United States, Italy and Spain were the sources of the acute and convalescent COVID-19 samples. T cells, B-cell-depleted T cells, or PBMCs provided the cDNA or gDNA that served as material.

There are a few counts of this clone. Authors' methods: By means of reference gene primer amplification, nucleated cell counts were estimated. Method: immunoSEQ multiplex PCR; TCRdb's copy keeps in-frame clones and lacks some. The V and J calls and the clone size are those of that table, but D and trimming were determined from the DNA. The sample carries under 100,000 clones, 80% recorded once. Germline V lookup: CDR1 KGHDR, CDR2 SFDVKD. Deletions cut 3 bases from V and 3 bases from J, with 10 bases between. The CDR3 runs to 15 residues. The V gene is TRBV24-1, the J gene TRBJ2-2, with D maybe TRBD2 (5 bases). This receptor was obtained from a woman in her thirties or forties with active or convalescent COVID-19. Source material: peripheral blood. CDR3 nucleotide sequence: TGTGCCACCAGTGATGGTGAGGGATACACCGGGGAGCTGTTTTTT. Amino acids: CATSDGEGYTGELFF.